This TCR beta chain derives from a study of identical twins. Germline V gives CDR1 KGHSH, CDR2 LQKENI. The V gene lost 2 bases and the J gene lost 5 bases, with 13 bases spanning the gap. The CDR3 runs to 14 residues. Carrying unique molecular identifiers, the cDNA also gained a universal primer site through template switching. TCRdb independently ran MiXCR on the 5' RACE reads; one entry per CDR3 protein. Here the sample spans approximately 1.8 million distinct CDR3 sequences, roughly a third being singletons. The chain is built from TRBV18 and TRBJ2-7; D perhaps matches TRBD1 (6 bases). The receptor was derived from a newborn girl in good health. Sequenced sample: cord blood. In DNA, the CDR3 is TGTGCCAGCTCACCATTTGGGGGCCTCGACGAGCAGTACTTC. Its translation: CASSPFGGLDEQYF.